This T cell receptor (beta chain) was sequenced for a study of long-term antiretroviral therapy in people with HIV. The immunoSEQ assay was v3.0, run at survey level. Clones were read by immunoSEQ multiplex PCR, and TCRdb kept only the in-frame ones, dropping some. The sample carries approximately 21,000 clones, about four fifths recorded once. Germline CDR1 and CDR2: SGHRS and YFSETQ. The ends lost 4 bases at V and 2 bases at J; junction bases unmatched: 4. The CDR3 runs to 15 residues. The TCR sequence derives from a man aged 45-65 years with HIV. The sequenced sample was unsorted PBMCs, obtained 0.3 years after starting antiretroviral therapy. The chain is built from TRBV5-1 and TRBJ1-1; 11 bases are shared with TRBD1. CDR3 sequence reads: CASSIRTGGNTEAFF. CDR3 DNA sequence: TGCGCCAGCAGCATCCGGACAGGGGGCAACACTGAAGCTTTCTTT.